The clone carrying this T cell receptor beta chain was counted many times. The sample originates from a study of regulatory T cells in long-lasting Graves disease. Time point denoted: newly diagnosed GD, antithyroid drugs for less than 3 months. PBMC-derived RNA was used for the TCR library. As a group, patients came from one endocrinology department in Xi'an, China. The CDR3 totals 11 residues. Trimming removed 10 bases at V and 2 bases at J, with 7 bases between. Germline-derived CDR1 and CDR2 are MNHEY and SMNVEV (reference sequence). The authors built TCR beta libraries using iRepertoire HTBI primers and Arm-PCR of CDR3 regions. In the original analysis: Samples revealed roughly 62 TRBV and 14 TRBJ segments. TCRdb used MiXCR to reprocess the multiplex PCR reads, holding one entry per CDR3 protein. Here the V and J calls rest on TCRdb's processing, not on the authors' analysis. The table lists about 430,000 distinct CDR3 sequences, approximately 16% of them singletons.

Separately, the same data were catalogued under a study of T cells in Graves' hyperthyroidism and ophthalmopathy. That paper states: During a first-round RT-PCR of the TCR CDR3, the HTBI primer set was used. Most clonotypes that expanded in the thyroid above 0.001 also showed up in blood.

The sample was peripheral blood mononuclear cells (PBMCs), taken at new diagnosis, from a patient treated with antithyroid drugs. The V call is TRBV27, the J call TRBJ2-3; D unresolved. This sequence was found in a middle-aged woman with Graves disease. The CDR3 sequence is CATQNTDTQYF. CDR3 DNA sequence: TGTGCCACCCAAAACACAGATACGCAGTATTTT.